This T cell receptor (beta chain) stems from a study of T-cell reconstitution after alpha-beta-depleted transplantation in children. The V and J ends lost 5 bases and 6 bases, in that order; junction bases with no gene match: 17. Germline V lookup: CDR1 SGHVS, CDR2 FQNEAQ. This CDR3 is built from 19 residues. This clonotype was seen a handful of times. Unique molecular identifiers were used to barcode this TCRbeta library. One entry per CDR3 protein results from TCRdb running MiXCR on the PCR reads. The table includes around 370,000 distinct CDR3 sequences, 10% detected once. The chain has TRBV7-8 and TRBJ2-4; 12 bases agree with TRBD2. The clonotype originates from a human donor who donated a stem cell graft to a child with acute lymphoblastic leukemia. This specimen consisted of PBMCs from the stem cell graft donor, obtained from the stem cell graft. The CDR3 DNA is TGTGCCAGCAGCGCCAAGTCCTCTAGCGGGAGGGCCCTCGGAAACATTCAGTACTTC. Translating gives CASSAKSSSGRALGNIQYF.